This is a list of T cell receptor beta chains from one sample in a study of T-cell reconstitution after alpha-beta-depleted transplantation in children. TCRdb reprocessed the PCR reads with MiXCR, giving one entry per CDR3 protein. The sample lists around 410,000 distinct CDR3 sequences, 9.5% to 13% occurring once. The sequencing used PBMCs from the stem cell graft donor, collected from the stem cell graft. The source is a human donor who donated a stem cell graft to a child with acute myeloid leukemia. Each CDR3 is given with its conserved first and last residue. The order of the fields is D gene, V gene, J gene, CDR3 length, clone size, CDR3 protein, CDR3 DNA. The D gene is left open where the match is weak. A clone size is listed for some rows: how often the clone was seen (once, few, many), or a class if it is expanded.

TRBD2	TRBV7-7	TRBJ2-3	18	.	CASSLGPAGGPSTDTQYF	TGTGCTAGCAGCTTAGGTCCAGCGGGGGGGCCTAGCACAGATACGCAGTATTTT
.	TRBV11-2	TRBJ2-3	15	many	CASIPGSGWADTQYF	TGTGCCAGCATCCCCGGGTCAGGGTGGGCAGATACGCAGTATTTT
TRBD2	TRBV5-1	TRBJ2-1	18	.	CASSFAGGPVQSYNEQFF	TGCGCCAGCAGCTTTGCGGGGGGGCCGGTTCAGTCCTACAATGAGCAGTTCTTC
.	TRBV5-1	TRBJ2-1	16	few	CASSSEAGGGYNEQFF	TGCGCCAGCAGCTCAGAAGCGGGCGGAGGTTACAATGAGCAGTTCTTC
TRBD1	TRBV24-1	TRBJ1-2	13	.	CATSGGQGSGYTF	TGTGCCACCAGTGGGGGACAGGGGTCTGGCTACACCTTC
.	TRBV20-1	TRBJ1-1	12	many	CSARNWNTEAFF	TGCAGTGCTAGGAACTGGAACACTGAAGCTTTCTTT
.	TRBV7-9	TRBJ1-1	12	.	CASSEQGIEAFF	TGTGCCAGCAGCGAACAGGGAATTGAAGCTTTCTTT
.	TRBV5-1	TRBJ2-3	12	few	CASSLDTGTQYF	TGCGCCAGCAGCTTGGATACTGGGACGCAGTATTTT
.	TRBV6-5	TRBJ2-2	14	.	CASSYADRSGELFF	TGTGCCAGCAGTTACGCCGACAGGTCCGGGGAGCTGTTTTTT
.	TRBV6-1	TRBJ2-1	16	.	CASSQPGQGGNNGQFF	TGTGCCAGCAGTCAGCCGGGACAAGGGGGAAACAATGGGCAGTTCTTC
.	TRBV13	TRBJ1-1	15	.	CASSSGPPRGTEAFF	TGTGCCAGCAGCTCGGGACCCCCGAGGGGAACTGAAGCTTTCTTT
TRBD2	TRBV6-1	TRBJ2-1	17	.	CASSEAEAGGRYNEQFF	TGTGCCAGCAGTGAAGCGGAAGCGGGAGGAAGGTACAATGAGCAGTTCTTC
.	TRBV2	TRBJ2-3	14	many	CASSDRQGTDTQYF	TGTGCCAGCAGTGACCGACAGGGCACAGATACGCAGTATTTT
TRBD2	TRBV7-8	TRBJ2-5	16	many	CASSFNSGGAGETQYF	TGTGCCAGCAGCTTCAATAGCGGGGGGGCCGGGGAGACCCAGTACTTC
.	TRBV20-1	TRBJ1-2	12	few	CSAPIRVYGYTF	TGCAGTGCCCCGATACGGGTCTATGGCTACACCTTC
.	TRBV7-2	TRBJ2-2	15	.	CASSDWSENTGELFF	TGTGCCAGCAGCGATTGGTCAGAAAACACCGGGGAGCTGTTTTTT
.	TRBV4-2	TRBJ2-7	15	many	CASSQDPDSSYEQYF	TGTGCCAGCAGCCAAGATCCGGACAGCTCCTACGAGCAGTACTTC
TRBD1	TRBV4-1	TRBJ1-5	16	.	CASSQDWDRQNQPQHF	TGCGCCAGCAGCCAAGACTGGGACAGACAGAATCAGCCCCAGCATTTT
.	TRBV5-1	TRBJ2-1	11	few	CASSLEDEQFF	TGCGCCAGCAGCTTGGAGGATGAGCAGTTCTTC
.	TRBV12-3/TRBV12-4	TRBJ1-2	13	few	CASRPDPKGGYTF	TGTGCCAGCAGACCCGACCCAAAAGGTGGCTACACCTTC
.	TRBV20-1	TRBJ2-1	13	.	CSAPRDTNNEQFF	TGCAGTGCGCCCCGGGACACAAACAATGAGCAGTTCTTC
.	TRBV7-8	TRBJ1-3	16	.	CASSLGTANSGNTIYF	TGTGCCAGCAGCTTAGGGACGGCGAACTCTGGAAACACCATATATTTT
TRBD2	TRBV5-1	TRBJ2-1	16	.	CASSLASGRWDNEQFF	TGCGCCAGCAGCTTGGCTAGCGGGAGGTGGGACAATGAGCAGTTCTTC
.	TRBV19	TRBJ1-1	13	.	CASSRGSDTEAFF	TGTGCCAGTAGTCGCGGGTCGGACACTGAAGCTTTCTTT
.	TRBV7-2	TRBJ2-5	13	.	CASLSRGQETQYF	TGTGCCAGCCTCAGCAGGGGCCAAGAGACCCAGTACTTC
.	TRBV12-3/TRBV12-4	TRBJ2-1	16	few	CASSLRGGSTYNEQFF	TGTGCCAGCAGTTTGAGAGGCGGGTCCACCTACAATGAGCAGTTCTTC
.	TRBV20-1	TRBJ2-1	11	.	CSASHYERQFF	TGCAGTGCTAGTCACTACGAACGGCAGTTCTTC
TRBD2	TRBV5-1	TRBJ2-1	15	few	CASSGSGGPINEQFF	TGCGCCAGCAGCGGGTCGGGAGGGCCGATTAATGAGCAGTTCTTC
.	TRBV7-3	TRBJ2-2	14	.	CASSLTGDVGELFF	TGTGCCAGCAGCTTAACAGGGGATGTCGGGGAGCTGTTTTTT
.	TRBV7-8	TRBJ2-7	11	many	CASSSPVEQYF	TGTGCCAGCAGCTCGCCGGTCGAGCAGTACTTC
.	TRBV7-6	TRBJ2-2	16	many	CASSLAGALGSGELFF	TGTGCCAGCAGCTTAGCGGGGGCCCTAGGGAGCGGGGAGCTGTTTTTT
TRBD1	TRBV6-1	TRBJ2-6	15	.	CASRVGGSGANVLTF	TGTGCCAGCAGGGTAGGGGGCAGTGGGGCCAACGTCCTGACTTTC
.	TRBV9	TRBJ1-2	16	few	CASSVGIGGAGYGYTF	TGTGCCAGCAGCGTAGGTATCGGGGGCGCCGGCTATGGCTACACCTTC
.	TRBV5-6	TRBJ1-4	18	few	CASSFPGRESATNEKLFF	TGTGCCAGCAGCTTTCCGGGACGGGAGTCTGCAACTAATGAAAAACTGTTTTTT
.	TRBV12-3/TRBV12-4	TRBJ2-7	11	few	CASSNGLEQYF	TGTGCCAGCAGTAACGGGTTAGAGCAGTACTTC
.	TRBV29-1	TRBJ2-1	14	many	CSVEIRDLYNEQFF	TGCAGCGTTGAAATCCGGGACCTCTACAATGAGCAGTTCTTC
TRBD2	TRBV10-3	TRBJ2-1	16	.	CAISESGSGRRGEQFF	TGTGCCATCAGTGAGTCGGGTAGCGGGAGGAGGGGTGAGCAGTTCTTC
.	TRBV20-1	TRBJ1-1	12	few	CSANVKNTEAFF	TGCAGTGCTAACGTGAAGAACACTGAAGCTTTCTTT
TRBD2	TRBV29-1	TRBJ2-1	12	.	CSAAGLAREQFF	TGCAGCGCCGCGGGACTAGCACGGGAGCAGTTCTTC
TRBD2	TRBV2	TRBJ2-2	16	.	CASTGLAGENTAELFF	TGTGCCAGCACCGGACTAGCGGGGGAAAACACCGCGGAGCTGTTTTTT